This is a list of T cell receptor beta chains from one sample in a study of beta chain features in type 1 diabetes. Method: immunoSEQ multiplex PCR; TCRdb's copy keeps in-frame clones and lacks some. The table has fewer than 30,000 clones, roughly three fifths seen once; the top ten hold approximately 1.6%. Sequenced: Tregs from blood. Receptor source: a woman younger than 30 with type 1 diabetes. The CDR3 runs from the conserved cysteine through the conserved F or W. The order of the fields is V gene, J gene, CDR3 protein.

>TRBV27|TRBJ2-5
CASSFGQALGEETQYF
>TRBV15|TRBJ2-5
CATSRGDYGETQYF
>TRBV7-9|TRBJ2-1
CASSLGLAGGYEQFF
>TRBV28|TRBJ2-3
CASSSRTSGSTDTQYF
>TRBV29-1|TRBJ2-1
CSVVGLAGEAYNEQFF
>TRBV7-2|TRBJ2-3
CASSLTTGGTDTQYF
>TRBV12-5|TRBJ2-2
CASGLNPGQGSGELFF
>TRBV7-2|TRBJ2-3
CASSLGASTDTQYF
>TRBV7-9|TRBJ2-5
CASSLDYRAQYF
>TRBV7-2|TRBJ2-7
CASSFGQGWAEQYF
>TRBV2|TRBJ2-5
CASSEASGRGETQYF
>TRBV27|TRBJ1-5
CASSGGTGLYQPQHF
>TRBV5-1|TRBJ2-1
CASSFTSGGYNEQFF
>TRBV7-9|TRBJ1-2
CASRSTGGAGVDGYTF